This TCR beta chain was profiled in a study of blood T cell repertoires in COVID-19. Overall study context: Donors in the United States, Italy and Spain gave samples during acute or convalescent COVID-19.

Cohort allocation depended upon clinical history that participants reported. Trimming shortened V by 0 bases and J by 0 bases, and 9 bases separated the two germline ends. Per the germline V gene, CDR1 is LGHDT and CDR2 is YNNKEL (reference sequence). CDR3 size: 17 residues. Profiled with immunoSEQ multiplex PCR; TCRdb holds only in-frame clones, not every one. Here the sample spans about 360,000 clones, 88% being singletons. The V gene is TRBV3-1 (or the pseudogene TRBV3-2), the J gene TRBJ2-6; the D gene is possibly TRBD2 (5 bases). What was sequenced was PBMCs or T cells enriched from blood (not recorded which). The receptor's source is a woman between 40 and 55 years old with acute COVID-19. The CDR3 spells CASSQEFGGSGANVLTF. The CDR3, as DNA: TGTGCCAGCAGCCAAGAATTCGGAGGCTCTGGGGCCAACGTCCTGACTTTC.